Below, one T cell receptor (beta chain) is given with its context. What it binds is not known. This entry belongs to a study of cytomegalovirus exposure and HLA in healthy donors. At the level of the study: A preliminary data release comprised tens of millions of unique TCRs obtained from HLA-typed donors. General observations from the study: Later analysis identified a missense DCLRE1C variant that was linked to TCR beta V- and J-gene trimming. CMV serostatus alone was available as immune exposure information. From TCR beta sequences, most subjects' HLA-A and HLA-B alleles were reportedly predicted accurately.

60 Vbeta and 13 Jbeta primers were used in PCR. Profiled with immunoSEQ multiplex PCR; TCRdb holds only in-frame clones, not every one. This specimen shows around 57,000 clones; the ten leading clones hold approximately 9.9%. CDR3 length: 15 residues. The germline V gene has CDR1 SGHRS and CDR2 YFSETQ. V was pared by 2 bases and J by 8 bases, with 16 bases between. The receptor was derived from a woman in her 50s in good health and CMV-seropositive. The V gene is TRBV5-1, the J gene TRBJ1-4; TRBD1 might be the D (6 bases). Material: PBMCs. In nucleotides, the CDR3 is TGCGCCAGCAGCTTTGGGACCACAGGGATCGAAAAACTGTTTTTT. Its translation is CASSFGTTGIEKLFF.